This T cell receptor beta chain was found in a study of T cell repertoires in cytomegalovirus infection. Study-wide context: Both a matching HLA type and CMV infection were indicated by public TCR beta signatures. Study-wide points: Across the ex vivo response, the dominant clonotypes were HLA-C-restricted CMV-specific TCR beta clonotypes.

Only a few counts were recorded for this clonotype. Its specificity is unknown. TCRdb processed the reads anew with MiXCR; each CDR3 protein has one entry. This table holds some 900,000 distinct CDR3 sequences, approximately 30% found once. Unmatched junction bases numbered 9, after V lost 1 base and J lost 3 bases. This CDR3 is built from 18 residues. The V gene's germline CDR1 is SGHAT and CDR2 FQDESV (reference sequence). This sequence originates from a human donor in good health (CMV status not recorded). Some clones in this sample may be carry-over from other donors' samples. V and J are TRBV11-1 and TRBJ2-2; 9 bases match TRBD2. The sample was cultured CD8+ T cells from PBMCs, taken from culture after CMV antigen stimulation. DNA for the CDR3: TGTGCCAGCAGCTTAGTCCCGCGGGGGGGCCAGGACACCGGGGAGCTGTTTTTT. This translates into CASSLVPRGGQDTGELFF.